This T cell receptor beta chain comes out of a study of T cell responses to AZD1222 COVID-19 vaccine. Clones were read by immunoSEQ multiplex PCR, and TCRdb kept only the in-frame ones, dropping some. The repertoire holds 110,000 or so clones, with approximately 90% as singletons. CDR3 length: 16 amino acids. Trimming cost V 4 bases and J 5 bases; bases outside gene matches: 12. Germline-derived CDR1 and CDR2 are MDHEN and SYDVKM. This clone was seen a single time. The V gene is TRBV28, the J gene TRBJ2-3; 7 bases line up with TRBD2. This specimen consisted of peripheral blood, obtained 28 days after the second AZD1222 dose. The receptor's source is an adult who received the AZD1222 COVID-19 vaccine. CDR3 sequence reads: CASSSRTRTNVDTQYF. The CDR3 DNA sequence: TGTGCCAGCAGTTCTAGGACTAGAACCAACGTAGATACGCAGTATTTT.